A single sample gave rise to the 7 T cell receptor beta chains below, sequenced in a study of blood T cells in healthy people across ages. With a J-beta primer mix and a sample-barcoded 5' primer, a second PCR ran 7 to 11 cycles. In TCRdb, the 5' RACE reads were re-called with MiXCR into one record per CDR3 protein. In the table there are 1,500,000 or so distinct CDR3 sequences, 40% to 45% of which are singletons. The source material was blood. These receptors all stem from a woman under 30 in good health.

The chain couples TRBV6-5 to TRBJ2-7; 10 nucleotides line up with TRBD1. V gave up 7 bases and J gave up 5 bases; unmatched junction bases: 8. The germline CDR1 and CDR2 sequences are MNHEY and SVGAGI. This CDR3 spans 14 amino acids. The CDR3 here is CASIRTGGEDEQYF. CDR3 sequence (DNA): TGTGCCAGCATTCGGACAGGGGGAGAAGACGAGCAGTACTTC.

The table lists this clonotype with a few counts. J is TRBJ2-6 and V is TRBV20-1; D is uncertain. V was cut by 6 bases and J by 0 bases, with 12 bases left in between. Germline CDR1 reads DFQATT; CDR2 reads SNEGSKA (reference sequence). This CDR3 spans 15 amino acids. The CDR3 sequence: CSAPPSFSGANVLTF. The CDR3 DNA reads TGCAGTGCCCCCCCCAGTTTCTCTGGGGCCAACGTCCTGACTTTC.

This clonotype has more than one count but fewer than ten. The chain recombines TRBV6-2 or TRBV6-3 with TRBJ2-1; weak D call: TRBD2 (5 bases). Deletions cut 5 bases from V and 6 bases from J, with 11 bases between. CDR1 is MNHEY and CDR2 is SVGEGT in the germline V gene. This CDR3 is built from 13 residues. CDR3 DNA sequence: TGTGCCAGCAGTACGCTCCGGGGCAATGAGCAGTTCTTC. It encodes CASSTLRGNEQFF.

V gene TRBV7-2 combines with J gene TRBJ1-1; no definite D call. Between the trimmed V and J ends, which lost 6 bases and 6 bases, there was a span of 11 bases. The CDR3 length is 12 residues. Germline V gene lookup returns CDR1 SGHTA and CDR2 FQGNSA. The chain's CDR3 is CASRHDVAEAFF. Here the CDR3 DNA reads TGTGCCAGCAGGCATGATGTCGCTGAAGCTTTCTTT. The full variable domain, in which reference TRBV7-2 and TRBJ1-1 provide the parts outside the CDR3, is GAGVSQSPSNKVTEKGKDVELRCDPISGHTALYWYRQSLGQGLEFLIYFQGNSAPDKSGLPSDRFSAERTGGSVSTLTIQRTQQEDSAVYLCASRHDVAEAFFGQGTRLTVV.

The gene calls are TRBV20-1 and TRBJ1-1, with a weak D call TRBD1 (6 bases). Germline V CDR1 and CDR2: DFQATT, SNEGSKA (reference sequence). V lost 4 bases to trimming and J lost 8 bases, with 17 bases between them. The CDR3 has 13 residues. The CDR3 is CSANSETGTEAFF. The CDR3 DNA sequence: TGCAGTGCTAATTCGGAAACAGGGACAGAAGCTTTCTTT.

This clonotype has just a few counts. The chain has TRBV7-9 and TRBJ1-4; D might be TRBD1 (5 bases). Germline CDR1 and CDR2: SEHNR and FQNEAQ (reference sequence). V was cut by 2 bases and J by 1 base, with 8 bases left in between. CDR3 length equals 15 residues. The CDR3 bases are TGTGCCAGCAGCTTATTCCAGGGAACTAATGAAAAACTGTTTTTT. Translated: CASSLFQGTNEKLFF.

The chain recombines TRBV20-1 with TRBJ2-3; the D is unclear. Germline V gene sequence: CDR1 DFQATT, CDR2 SNEGSKA (reference sequence). There are 11 residues in the CDR3. V was pared by 3 bases and J by 4 bases, with 5 bases between. CDR3 sequence: CSARFADTQYF. Here the CDR3 DNA reads TGCAGTGCTAGGTTCGCAGATACGCAGTATTTT.